Listed below are T cell receptor beta chains from one sample, sequenced in a study of early T cells in non-severe SARS-CoV-2 infection. Using its own MiXCR run on the 5' RACE reads, TCRdb lists one record per CDR3 protein. The table records roughly 50,000 distinct CDR3 sequences, around 7.5% of them present only once. Sequencing used whole blood. Receptor source: an adult who was a healthcare worker with PCR-confirmed SARS-CoV-2 infection or an uninfected control (not recorded which). CDR3s include the opening cysteine and the closing phenylalanine or tryptophan. The order of the fields is J gene, V gene, D gene, clone size, CDR3 protein, CDR3 DNA. The D gene is left open where the match is weak. Clone size is not always given. Where it is, it says once, few, many or a class for expanded clones.

TRBJ2-5 TRBV20-1 TRBD1 . CSARVDRDKETQYF TGCAGTGCTAGAGTGGACAGGGACAAAGAGACCCAGTACTTC
TRBJ2-3 TRBV15 TRBD1 . CATSRGRDRGGYTQYF TGTGCCACCAGCAGAGGAAGGGACAGAGGGGGATATACGCAGTATTTT
TRBJ2-7 TRBV29-1 . . CSVEGTGGPYEQYF TGCAGCGTTGAAGGAACAGGAGGACCCTACGAGCAGTACTTC
TRBJ2-5 TRBV6-2/TRBV6-3 TRBD2 . CASSYFGGQETQYF TGTGCCAGCAGTTACTTCGGGGGGCAAGAGACCCAGTACTTC
TRBJ1-5 TRBV2 . . CASSVDRGQPQHF TGTGCCAGCAGTGTTGACCGTGGGCAGCCCCAGCATTTT
TRBJ2-3 TRBV19 TRBD2 many CASSTVAGAGDTQYF TGTGCCAGTAGTACCGTAGCGGGAGCCGGAGATACGCAGTATTTT
TRBJ1-2 TRBV5-4 TRBD1 . CASSLPGTENYGYTF TGTGCCAGCAGCTTACCCGGGACAGAAAACTATGGCTACACCTTC
TRBJ1-4 TRBV6-1 . many CASSEALGQLNEKLFF TGTGCCAGCAGTGAAGCGCTGGGTCAGCTTAATGAAAAACTGTTTTTT
TRBJ1-2 TRBV20-1 . many CSAGDTLSNYGYTF TGCAGTGCGGGGGACACCCTCTCTAACTATGGCTACACCTTC
TRBJ1-5 TRBV24-1 . many CATSENSQPQHF TGTGCCACCTCAGAGAATTCTCAGCCCCAGCATTTT
TRBJ1-6 TRBV7-8 . many CASSLAGFNSPLHF TGTGCCAGCAGCTTAGCCGGGTTTAATTCACCCCTCCACTTT
TRBJ2-2 TRBV5-1 . many CASSLAGSTGELFF TGCGCCAGCAGCTTGGCCGGGAGCACCGGGGAGCTGTTTTTT
TRBJ1-2 TRBV10-3 TRBD1 many CAIKGTGDIYGYTF TGTGCCATCAAAGGGACAGGGGATATCTATGGCTACACCTTC
TRBJ2-7 TRBV20-1 TRBD2 few CSARDSTSGGREQYF TGCAGTGCTAGAGATTCCACTAGCGGGGGTCGGGAGCAGTACTTC
TRBJ2-5 TRBV9 . many CASSVTPLFQQETQYF TGTGCCAGCAGCGTAACCCCCCTTTTTCAACAAGAGACCCAGTACTTC
TRBJ2-7 TRBV6-5 . . CASSLDALGYEQYF TGTGCCAGCAGCCTCGACGCCCTAGGGTACGAGCAGTACTTC
TRBJ2-1 TRBV18 . many CASSPRGANEQFF TGTGCCAGCTCACCCCGGGGGGCGAATGAGCAGTTCTTC
TRBJ2-7 TRBV29-1 . . CSVGQDHEQYF TGCAGCGTTGGACAGGACCACGAGCAGTACTTC
TRBJ2-7 TRBV27 . few CASSDDPLAQAGEQYF TGTGCCAGCAGTGACGACCCTCTAGCGCAGGCGGGTGAGCAGTACTTC
TRBJ1-2 TRBV7-2 . many CASSTGPNYGYTF TGTGCCAGCAGCACGGGCCCTAACTATGGCTACACCTTC
TRBJ1-2 TRBV5-5 . . CASSPQLSGANYGYTF TGTGCCAGCAGCCCACAGTTATCTGGCGCTAACTATGGCTACACCTTC
TRBJ1-1 TRBV5-1 . many CASSRHRLRDTEAFF TGCGCCAGCAGCAGACACAGACTCCGTGACACTGAAGCTTTCTTT
TRBJ1-1 TRBV11-1 . few CASSPYVGARTEAFF TGTGCCAGCAGTCCCTACGTGGGGGCGAGGACTGAAGCTTTCTTT
TRBJ1-2 TRBV7-8 . few CASSLGRYYGYTF TGTGCCAGCAGCTTGGGACGGTACTATGGCTACACCTTC
TRBJ1-1 TRBV11-3 . few CASSLVVAENTEAFF TGTGCCAGCAGCTTAGTCGTGGCAGAGAACACTGAAGCTTTCTTT
TRBJ2-1 TRBV3-1 TRBD2 . CASSQDRGLVYNEQFF TGTGCCAGCAGCCAAGATCGGGGACTAGTCTACAATGAGCAGTTCTTC
TRBJ2-3 TRBV14 TRBD1 . CASSQLPGGFARTDTQYF TGTGCCAGCAGCCAACTTCCAGGGGGCTTTGCCCGCACAGATACGCAGTATTTT
TRBJ2-3 TRBV4-2 TRBD1 . CASSQDRGTDTQYF TGTGCCAGCAGCCAGGACAGGGGGACGGATACGCAGTATTTT
TRBJ1-1 TRBV6-2/TRBV6-3 . . CASSYWNTEAFF TGTGCCAGCAGTTACTGGAACACTGAAGCTTTCTTT
TRBJ2-5 TRBV4-1 . few CASSQYGTAGQETQYF TGCGCCAGCAGCCAATACGGGACGGCAGGACAAGAGACCCAGTACTTC
TRBJ2-1 TRBV4-3 TRBD2 many CASSLSGRGNEQFF TGCGCCAGCAGCCTAAGCGGGAGGGGCAATGAGCAGTTCTTC
TRBJ1-5 TRBV3-1 . . CASSQGSLNQPQHF TGTGCCAGCAGCCAAGGGAGCCTCAATCAGCCCCAGCATTTT
TRBJ2-3 TRBV12-3/TRBV12-4 . many CASQVRESTDTQYF TGTGCCAGCCAAGTAAGGGAGAGCACAGATACGCAGTATTTT
TRBJ1-3 TRBV19 . few CASSSGASGNTIYF TGTGCCAGTAGTAGCGGGGCATCTGGAAACACCATATATTTT
TRBJ1-1 TRBV7-9 . many CASSLDSGLAEAFF TGTGCCAGCAGCTTAGATTCGGGCCTCGCTGAAGCTTTCTTT
TRBJ2-1 TRBV6-6 . many CASRRSSSHEQFF TGTGCCAGCAGGAGGAGTAGCAGCCATGAGCAGTTCTTC
TRBJ2-5 TRBV7-9 . many CASSPLGGDQETQYF TGTGCCAGCAGCCCTCTCGGCGGGGACCAAGAGACCCAGTACTTC
TRBJ1-4 TRBV27 . many CASSSWTGEKLFF TGTGCCAGCAGTTCTTGGACGGGTGAAAAACTGTTTTTT
TRBJ1-4 TRBV5-6 . . CASSLAGFEEKLFF TGTGCCAGCAGCCTGGCGGGGTTTGAAGAAAAACTGTTTTTT
TRBJ2-2 TRBV4-1 . few CASSQDLGRGVSNTGELFF TGCGCCAGCAGCCAAGATTTGGGCAGGGGGGTTTCAAACACCGGGGAGCTGTTTTTT